The source of this T cell receptor beta chain is a study of cytomegalovirus exposure and HLA in healthy donors. At the level of the study: Researchers previously reported finding 117 million unique TCR beta sequences from some 180 million T cells. Study-wide points: It was reportedly the case that the classifier diagnosed cytomegalovirus status with high specificity and sensitivity. Further analysis, carried out later, found HLA-associated TCR beta chains more clonally expanded than equally common other chains.

To note about this clone: Its specificity is unknown.

The CDR3 is 15 amino acids. V lost 3 bases and J 5 bases, leaving 13 bases between the germline ends. Germline V gives CDR1 SEHNR, CDR2 FQNEAQ (reference sequence). The PCR ran on 60 Vbeta and 13 Jbeta primers. The protocol was immunoSEQ multiplex PCR, while the TCRdb copy is restricted to in-frame clones and leaves out a portion. The repertoire has some 160,000 clones, 84% of them found once; the top ten carry 1.9%. The clonotype was recovered from a man aged 18 to 30 in good health and CMV-seronegative. The chain has TRBV7-9 and TRBJ1-4; tentative D call: TRBD1 (5 bases). Material for sequencing was PBMCs. CDR3 protein: CASSFSRQINEKLFF. The CDR3 DNA reads as TGTGCCAGCAGCTTCAGTCGACAGATAAATGAAAAACTGTTTTTT.